The rows below give T cell receptor beta chains drawn from one sample of a study of regulatory T cells. TCRdb keeps only in-frame clones here, not all; method: immunoSEQ multiplex PCR. The table records about 9,500 clones, 84% of them present only once. Sequencing input: CD8+ T cells sorted from blood. The source is a person between 18 and 30 years old with CD3G deficiency. Both conserved end residues are part of each CDR3. Fields, in order: D gene, V gene, J gene, clone size, CDR3 DNA, CDR3 protein. The D gene is left open where the match is weak. Clone size is not always given. Where it is, it says once, few, many or a class for expanded clones.

NA	TRBV19	TRBJ2-7	NA	TGTGCCAGTAGTCTGATTGGGGGCGAGCAGTGCTTC	CASSLIGGEQCF
NA	TRBV7-8	TRBJ1-5	NA	TGTGCCAGCAGCTTAGCTCCGTCTCAGCCCCAGCATTTT	CASSLAPSQPQHF
NA	TRBV27	TRBJ2-1	few	TGTGCCAGCAGTTTAACCGGGACGTACAATGAGCAGTTCTTC	CASSLTGTYNEQFF
NA	TRBV7-8	TRBJ1-5	NA	TGTGCCAGCAGCTCCGTGGGGACGTGGAGCAATCAGCCCCAGCATTTT	CASSSVGTWSNQPQHF
TRBD2	TRBV9	TRBJ2-1	NA	TGTGCCAGCAGCACTAGCGGGAGGTCCTACAATGAGCAGTTCTTC	CASSTSGRSYNEQFF
TRBD1	TRBV28	TRBJ2-6	NA	TGTGCCAGCGGTTTAGACAGGGGAAGGTCTGGGGCCAACGTCCTGACTTTC	CASGLDRGRSGANVLTF
NA	TRBV7-9	TRBJ2-3	few	TGTGCCAGCAGTTTCGCAGATACGCAGTATTTT	CASSFADTQYF
NA	TRBV10-3	TRBJ2-3	NA	TGTGCCATCAGCCCGGACGCCAGCACAGATACGCAGTATTTT	CAISPDASTDTQYF
NA	TRBV6-1	TRBJ1-1	once	TGTGCCAGCAGTGCTTCCGACCTGAACACTGAAGCTTTCTTT	CASSASDLNTEAFF
NA	TRBV11-2	TRBJ2-7	NA	TGTGCCAGCAGCCAATCGGGCAGGGTCGAGCAGTACTTC	CASSQSGRVEQYF
NA	TRBV7-9	TRBJ2-2	NA	TGTGCCAGCAGCAGAGGGAGCGGGGAGCTGTTTTTT	CASSRGSGELFF
TRBD2	TRBV27	TRBJ2-1	NA	TGTGCCAGCAGTCGGGGGAGGGATGAGCAGTTCTTC	CASSRGRDEQFF
NA	TRBV28	TRBJ2-7	few	TGTGCCAGCAGTTTGTCCGGGACCATGCAGTACTTC	CASSLSGTMQYF
NA	TRBV10-3	TRBJ1-2	once	TGTGCCATCGGGGACCCCTATGGCTACACCTTC	CAIGDPYGYTF
NA	TRBV6-1	TRBJ2-4	NA	TGTGCCAGCAGTGAAGAGGGTGGGGGCCCGGACATTCAGTACTTC	CASSEEGGGPDIQYF
NA	TRBV9	TRBJ2-6	NA	TGTGCCAGCAGCCCAGACAGCTCTGGGGCCAACGTCCTGACTTTC	CASSPDSSGANVLTF
NA	TRBV7-6	TRBJ2-5	NA	TGTGCCAGCAGCCCGCAGGGTAGGGAGACCCAGTACTTC	CASSPQGRETQYF
NA	TRBV28	TRBJ2-3	NA	TGTGCCAGCAGTTTAGCCCCTGAGGGGGGGGGCACAGATACGCAGTATTTT	CASSLAPEGGGTDTQYF
NA	TRBV6-1	TRBJ2-7	NA	TGTGCCAGCAGCCTCTGGGCGGGAACCTACGAGCAGTACTTC	CASSLWAGTYEQYF
TRBD1	TRBV6-1	TRBJ1-2	NA	TGTGCCAGCAGTGAGCTAGGACAGGGGGCTTCAGTCGGCTACACCTTC	CASSELGQGASVGYTF
NA	TRBV27	TRBJ2-7	NA	TGTGCCAGCAGTTTAAGGGCAGGGAGCCACGAGCAGTACTTC	CASSLRAGSHEQYF
NA	TRBV6-1	TRBJ2-7	NA	TGTGCCAGCAGTGAAGCCCCCCAGGGTGCAGGATCCTACGAGCAGTACTTC	CASSEAPQGAGSYEQYF
NA	TRBV5-1	TRBJ2-1	NA	TGCGCCAGCAGCCCAGATGGGGGGGAGCAGTTCTTC	CASSPDGGEQFF
TRBD1	TRBV28	TRBJ2-3	NA	TGTGCCAGCAGCCAGGGACAGGGTTCGCAGTATTTT	CASSQGQGSQYF
TRBD1	TRBV7-8	TRBJ2-2	NA	TGTGCCAGCAGCTTACCGGGACAGGGGAACACCGGGGAGCTGTTTTTT	CASSLPGQGNTGELFF
TRBD1	TRBV19	TRBJ2-3	once	TGTGCCAGTAGTAAAGGACAGGGGTTACCAGATACGCAGTATTTT	CASSKGQGLPDTQYF
NA	TRBV6-1	TRBJ2-2	NA	TGTGCCAGCAGTGAATGGGACGGGGAGCTGTTTTTT	CASSEWDGELFF
TRBD1	TRBV28	TRBJ2-7	NA	TGTGCCAGCAGTTCTCGGACCGTCGGGACAGGGAATCCCTACGAGCAGTACTTC	CASSSRTVGTGNPYEQYF
NA	TRBV7-2	TRBJ2-5	NA	TGTGCCAGCAGCCTAGGGGTACTAGTAGGGGGGGAGACCCAGTACTTC	CASSLGVLVGGETQYF
NA	TRBV6-1	TRBJ2-7	few	TGTGCCAGCAGTGAACACGGCATTGGGGGCGAGCAGTACTTC	CASSEHGIGGEQYF
TRBD2	TRBV28	TRBJ2-7	NA	TGTGCCAGCAGTTTGGGTGGGACTATCTCCTACGAGCAGTACTTC	CASSLGGTISYEQYF
NA	TRBV27	TRBJ1-5	NA	TGTGCCAGCGGACCGGGCGGGAATCAGCCCCAGCATTTT	CASGPGGNQPQHF
TRBD1	TRBV28	TRBJ1-1	large	TGTGCCAGCAGTTCCCGGACAGGGTGGGGCACTGAAGCTTTCTTT	CASSSRTGWGTEAFF
NA	TRBV4-1	TRBJ2-3	NA	TGCGCCAGCAGCCAAGGCGACACTTACACAGATACGCAGTATTTT	CASSQGDTYTDTQYF
TRBD1	TRBV7-9	TRBJ1-1	NA	TGTGCCAGCAGCGGACAGGAAAACGCGTTCGGTGAAGCTTTCTTT	CASSGQENAFGEAFF
TRBD1	TRBV5-1	TRBJ2-7	NA	TGCGCCAGCAGCCTACGCGGGACAGGCGACGAGCAGTACTTC	CASSLRGTGDEQYF
NA	TRBV19	TRBJ2-7	NA	TGTGCCAGTAGTACGAGGAAGGGCGCCGAGCAGTACTTC	CASSTRKGAEQYF
NA	TRBV19	TRBJ2-7	NA	TGTGCCAGTAGCCCCGGGGGCGCCTACGAGCAGTACTTC	CASSPGGAYEQYF
NA	TRBV5-1	TRBJ2-1	NA	TGCGCCAGCAGCGGTGGGATCAATGAGCAGTTCTTC	CASSGGINEQFF
NA	TRBV28	TRBJ2-7	NA	TGTGCCAGCAGTTCCTCCCACGAGCAGTACTTC	CASSSSHEQYF
NA	TRBV5-1	TRBJ2-7	NA	TGCGCCAGCAGCTTGGGAGGGATGTCCTACGAGCAGTACTTC	CASSLGGMSYEQYF
NA	TRBV13	TRBJ2-1	once	TGTGCCAGCAGCCTGGGGGGCAATGAGCAGTTCTTC	CASSLGGNEQFF
TRBD2	TRBV28	TRBJ2-1	NA	TGTGCCACCTCCCGGGGGCTAGCGGGATATGAGCAGTTCTTC	CATSRGLAGYEQFF
NA	TRBV11-2	TRBJ2-2	NA	TGTGCCAGCAGCTTAGAGGGGATCGGGGAGCTGTTTTTT	CASSLEGIGELFF
NA	TRBV5-1	TRBJ2-3	once	TGCGCCAGCAGTTTAAAACTAGCCAGCACAGATACGCAGTATTTT	CASSLKLASTDTQYF
NA	TRBV6-1	TRBJ2-7	NA	TGTGCCAGCAGACCCTTCAGGGGCCCAGGCTACGAGCAGTACTTC	CASRPFRGPGYEQYF
NA	TRBV6-1	TRBJ2-7	once	TGTGCCAGCAGCGGGGCAGGGTGGTACGAGCAGTACTTC	CASSGAGWYEQYF
TRBD1	TRBV6-6	TRBJ1-4	once	TGTGCCAGCAGTTACTCGACAGGGAGGGGAAAACTGTTTTTT	CASSYSTGRGKLFF
TRBD2	TRBV28	TRBJ2-7	once	TGTGCCAGCAGCGTGAGCGGGAGTCTTTACGAGCAGTACTTC	CASSVSGSLYEQYF
TRBD2	TRBV4-3	TRBJ2-2	few	TGCGCCAGCAGCCAAGATAAGCGGGGGGGCCCCGGGGAGCTGTTTTTT	CASSQDKRGGPGELFF
TRBD1	TRBV19	TRBJ2-2	NA	TGTGCCAGTAGTATTAGGGGGCCCCAAGCCGGGGAGCTGTTTTTT	CASSIRGPQAGELFF
TRBD1	TRBV7-9	TRBJ2-5	few	TGTGCCAGCAGCGGTGATAGAGGGACAGGGCAAGAGACCCAGTACTTC	CASSGDRGTGQETQYF
NA	TRBV19	TRBJ2-6	NA	TGTGCCAGTAGTCCTGGTCGCTCTGGGGCCAACGTCCTGACTTTC	CASSPGRSGANVLTF
NA	TRBV28	TRBJ2-4	NA	TGTGCCAGCAGCTTATCAGGAAGCCTACCAAACATTCAGTACTTC	CASSLSGSLPNIQYF